This T cell receptor (beta chain) was retrieved from a study of blood T cell repertoires in COVID-19. Study summary: T cells, B-cell-depleted T cells, or PBMCs supplied cDNA or gDNA.

CDR3 length: 13 amino acids. V shed 6 bases and J shed 1 base, with 9 bases lying between them. Per germline, CDR1 MNHEY and CDR2 SVGAGI. Using immunoSEQ multiplex PCR, the repertoire was profiled, and TCRdb retains in-frame clones only, with some absent. The sample records roughly 570,000 clones, roughly 89% being singletons. The receptor's source is a woman between 50 and 59 years old with COVID-19, enrolled during active disease. This chain connects TRBV6-5 to TRBJ1-1, with unresolved D. Input material: peripheral blood. The CDR3 reads CASSAGGNTEAFF. The CDR3 bases are TGTGCCAGCAGCGCCGGTGGGAACACTGAAGCTTTCTTT.